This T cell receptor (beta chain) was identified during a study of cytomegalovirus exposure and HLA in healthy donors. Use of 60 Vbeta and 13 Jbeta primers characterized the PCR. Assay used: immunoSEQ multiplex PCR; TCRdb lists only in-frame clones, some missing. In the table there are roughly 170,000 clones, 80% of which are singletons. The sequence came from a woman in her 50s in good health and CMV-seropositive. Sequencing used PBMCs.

CDR3 amino acids: CASSLEDRGLDTQYF. The CDR3 DNA reads TGCGCCAGCAGCTTAGAAGACAGGGGGCTGGATACGCAGTATTTT. V gene TRBV5-1 combines with J gene TRBJ2-3; 10 bases align to TRBD1. In germline, CDR1 is SGHRS, CDR2 YFSETQ. The CDR3 sequence is 15 residues long. The ends lost 2 bases at V and 6 bases at J; junction bases unmatched: 6.